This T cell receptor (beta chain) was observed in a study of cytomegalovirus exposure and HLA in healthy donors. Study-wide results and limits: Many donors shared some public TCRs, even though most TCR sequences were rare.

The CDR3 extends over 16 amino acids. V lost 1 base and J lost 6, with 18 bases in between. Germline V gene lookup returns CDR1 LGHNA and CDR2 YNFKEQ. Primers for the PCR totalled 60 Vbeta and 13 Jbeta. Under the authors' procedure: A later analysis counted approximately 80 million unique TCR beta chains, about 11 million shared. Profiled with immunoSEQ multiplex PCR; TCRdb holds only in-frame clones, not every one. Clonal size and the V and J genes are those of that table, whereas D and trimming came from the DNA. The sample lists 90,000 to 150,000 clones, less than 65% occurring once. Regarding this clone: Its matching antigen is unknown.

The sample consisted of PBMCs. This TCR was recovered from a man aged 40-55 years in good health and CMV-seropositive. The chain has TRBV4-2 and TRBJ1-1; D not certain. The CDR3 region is CASSQAAGVGWSEAFF. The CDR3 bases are TGTGCCAGCAGCCAAGCCGCGGGAGTTGGGTGGTCTGAAGCTTTCTTT.